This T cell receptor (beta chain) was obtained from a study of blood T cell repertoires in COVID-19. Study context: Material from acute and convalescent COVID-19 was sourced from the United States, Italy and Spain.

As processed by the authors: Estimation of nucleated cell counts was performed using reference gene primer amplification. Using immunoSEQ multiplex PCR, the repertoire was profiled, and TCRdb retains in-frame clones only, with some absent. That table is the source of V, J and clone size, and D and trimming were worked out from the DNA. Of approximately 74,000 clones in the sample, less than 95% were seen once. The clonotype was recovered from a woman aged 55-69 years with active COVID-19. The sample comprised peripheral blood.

CDR3: CASSPGQVLSWQFF. For the CDR3, the DNA is TGTGCCAGCAGCCCCGGACAGGTTCTCTCGTGGCAGTTCTTC. This rearrangement joins TRBV13 to TRBJ2-1, with TRBD1 matching 7 bases. Germline assignment: CDR1 PRHDT and CDR2 FYEKMQ (reference sequence). The CDR3 has 14 residues. The V segment lost 5 bases and the J segment 12 bases; nucleotides outside the gene matches: 13.